This T cell receptor beta chain was obtained from a study of OX40 agonist ivuxolimab in advanced cancers. Some clones are missing from TCRdb's copy, which holds only in-frame ones; the method was immunoSEQ multiplex PCR. This table holds 45,000 to 60,000 clones, about 86% found once. Germline V gene data show CDR1 as SGDLS and CDR2 as YYNGEE. J lost 2 bases, V lost 2 bases, and 3 bases had no gene match. The CDR3 has 14 amino acids. This material consisted of CD4+ or CD8+ T cells sorted from blood, taken in a trial of the OX40 agonist ivuxolimab. The sequence was collected from an adult with an advanced solid tumor such as melanoma, head and neck, liver or kidney cancer. The chain carries TRBV9 and TRBJ2-7; TRBD2 matches 8 bases. The CDR3 loop reads CASSVGSGTYEQYF. CDR3 nucleotides: TGTGCCAGCAGCGTTGGTAGCGGGACCTACGAGCAGTACTTC.